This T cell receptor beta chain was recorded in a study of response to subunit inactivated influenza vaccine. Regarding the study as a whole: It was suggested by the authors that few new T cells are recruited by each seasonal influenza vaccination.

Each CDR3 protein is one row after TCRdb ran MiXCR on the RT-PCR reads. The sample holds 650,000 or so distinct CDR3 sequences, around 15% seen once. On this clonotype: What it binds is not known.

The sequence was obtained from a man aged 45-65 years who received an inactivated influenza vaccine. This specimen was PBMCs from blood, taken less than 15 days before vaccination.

The CDR3 loop reads CSVQDMAGNTIYF. The CDR3 DNA follows: TGCAGCGTACAGGATATGGCTGGAAACACCATATATTTT. The gene calls are TRBV29-1 and TRBJ1-3; the D gene is possibly TRBD1 (5 bases). V gave up 6 bases and J gave up 2 bases, with 11 bases separating them. Germline CDR1 SQVTM, CDR2 ANQGSEA. CDR3 length: 13 amino acids.